This TCR beta chain was captured by sequencing in a study of T cell responses to AZD1222 COVID-19 vaccine. General study findings and limits: CD4 TCRs covered the whole spike, strongest at regions 160-218 and 743-854. Targeting of unmutated variant regions was reportedly seen in nearly half of spike-specific TCRs. Most donors were white British, females outnumbered males, and clonal diversity was possibly underestimated.

The V gene's germline CDR1 is ENHRY and CDR2 SYGVKD. The CDR3 loop spans 14 amino acids. The ends were cut back, 5 bases at V and 0 bases at J, with 10 bases in the middle. Clones were sequenced by immunoSEQ multiplex PCR, and TCRdb holds only the in-frame ones, with some missing. The sample includes about 200,000 clones, approximately 92% of them seen just once. A single count supports this clone. As yet, its antigen is unknown. This sample comprised peripheral blood, obtained on day 0 of AZD1222 vaccination. The chain links TRBV10-3 to TRBJ1-1; D is undetermined. The clonotype comes from an adult in good health. The CDR3 loop is CAISLGNMNTEAFF. Written as DNA, the CDR3 is TGTGCCATCAGTTTAGGGAACATGAACACTGAAGCTTTCTTT.